These 15 T cell receptor beta chains share one sample of origin, sequenced in a study of vaccination and CD4 T cells after COVID-19. These receptors' targets are unknown. Once obtained from cultured CD4+ T cells, the DNA was sequenced using the Oncomine TCR Beta short-read assay. TCRdb fed the PCR reads into MiXCR, producing one record per CDR3 protein. The sample includes 9,500 to 15,000 distinct CDR3 sequences, 45% to 60% of them seen just once. The treatment was: roughly ten-day PBMC culture with coronavirus spike peptide pools or control peptides (ViraFEST assay). This specimen consisted of cultured CD4+ T cells from blood, obtained after SARS-CoV-2 vaccination. These receptor sequences come from a human donor with COVID-19.

The chain is built from TRBV6-1 and TRBJ2-5; a possible D gene is TRBD1 (6 bases). The CDR3 is 13 amino acids. CDR1 is MNHNS, CDR2 SASEGT, per germline. Trimming left V 6 bases short and J 5 bases short, with 13 bases between. CDR3: CASSIQGTETQYF. The CDR3 region has the DNA TGTGCCAGCAGCATACAGGGCACCGAGACCCAGTACTTC.

The V call is TRBV24-1, the J call TRBJ2-3; 7 bases agree with TRBD1. This CDR3 is 16 amino acids long. The junction had 8 bases not matched to a gene; V was cut back by 5 bases and J by 1 base. Germline-derived CDR1 and CDR2 are KGHDR and SFDVKD. The CDR3 region is CATSGGTDRGTDTQYF. The DNA of the CDR3 is TGTGCCACCAGTGGAGGTACCGACAGGGGCACAGATACGCAGTATTTT.

The V and J genes are TRBV30 and TRBJ1-2; D gene unclear. The CDR3 length is 9 residues. In germline, CDR1 is GTSNPN, CDR2 SVGIG (reference sequence). The CDR3 sequence: CAVDYGYTF. CDR3 DNA sequence: TGTGCGGTCGACTATGGCTACACCTTC.

This clonotype was seen a few times. The chain combines TRBV7-9 with TRBJ1-6; D is possibly TRBD1 (6 bases). Between the trimmed V and J ends, which lost 1 base and 9 bases, there was a span of 16 bases. Germline assignment: CDR1 SEHNR and CDR2 FQNEAQ (reference sequence). This CDR3 has 16 residues. The CDR3 bases are TGTGCCAGCAGCTTAGACTCCAGGGGCAGGGGTTCACCCCTCCACTTT. It codes for CASSLDSRGRGSPLHF.

This clonotype was seen only a few times. The chain carries TRBV5-4 and TRBJ2-5; no reliable D call. CDR1 is SGHNT, CDR2 YYREEE, per germline (reference sequence). The CDR3 loop spans 13 amino acids. Trimming took 0 bases from V and 4 from J, leaving 7 bases between them. The DNA for the CDR3 is TGTGCCAGCAGCTTGGGGCGGCGAGAGACCCAGTACTTC. Translated: CASSLGRRETQYF.

The rearrangement links TRBV15 to TRBJ2-5; D could derive from TRBD1 or TRBD2 (6 bases each). The CDR3 contains 15 residues. V was pared by 4 bases and J by 1 base, with 13 bases between. Looked up from germline, CDR1 is LNHNV and CDR2 is YYDKDF (reference sequence). In DNA, the CDR3 is TGTGCCACCAGCATCCCAGAGGGGGGCCAAGAGACCCAGTACTTC. This gives the protein CATSIPEGGQETQYF.

The chain uses TRBV19 and TRBJ1-2; unclear D gene. V lost 6 bases to trimming and J lost 8 bases, with 16 bases between them. The CDR3 totals 13 residues. From germline, CDR1 is LNHDA and CDR2 SQIVND (reference sequence). CDR3 bases: TGTGCCAGTAGGGCAGGCCCCTTCTGGGGCTACACCTTC. Amino acids: CASRAGPFWGYTF.

This clonotype showed up just a few times. This chain uses TRBV7-2 with TRBJ2-7; D is unresolved. Per germline, CDR1 SGHTA and CDR2 FQGNSA. The CDR3 spans 11 residues. With 3 bases removed from V and 6 bases from J, the gap between germline ends came to 6 bases. The CDR3 DNA reads TGTGCCAGCAGCTTCGTCGGCGAGCAGTACTTC. Amino acid sequence: CASSFVGEQYF.

The chain employs TRBV24-1 and TRBJ2-5; D is uncertain. V was clipped by 3 bases and J by 2 bases, with 15 bases between them. The CDR3 has 16 residues. Germline CDR1 reads KGHDR; CDR2 reads SFDVKD. CDR3 region: CATSDPVPDEQETQYF. Here the CDR3 DNA reads TGTGCCACCAGTGATCCCGTTCCGGACGAACAAGAGACCCAGTACTTC.

This clonotype was seen a few times. This chain joins TRBV20-1 and TRBJ2-7, with D unresolved. The CDR3 contains 13 residues. Germline V gene lookup returns CDR1 DFQATT and CDR2 SNEGSKA (reference sequence). Trimming stripped 5 bases from V and 2 bases from J, with 13 bases between. The CDR3 here is CSAPHTATYEQYF. In nucleotides, the CDR3 is TGCAGTGCTCCTCATACTGCCACCTACGAGCAGTACTTC.

The V and J genes are TRBV4-3 and TRBJ2-6; D is ambiguous. Trimming pared 0 bases from V and 4 bases from J, leaving 10 bases between. The CDR3 runs 16 residues. Per the germline V gene, CDR1 is LGHNA and CDR2 is YSLEER. CDR3 in DNA: TGCGCCAGCAGCCAAGATGACGCGGCGGGGGCCAACGTCCTGACTTTC. This translates into CASSQDDAAGANVLTF.

This clonotype came up a few times. At one end, the junction sequence differs from germline, possibly due to a read error. The chain recombines TRBV20-1 with TRBJ2-5, with a tentative D call TRBD1 (6 bases). CDR3 length: 14 residues. From germline, CDR1 is DFQATT and CDR2 SNEGSKA (reference sequence). The CDR3, as DNA: TGCAGTGCTAGTGTGACAGGACACCAAGAGAGCCAGTACTTC. This codes for CSASVTGHQESQYF.

The V gene is TRBV18, the J gene TRBJ2-7; no firm D call. The CDR3 loop spans 11 amino acids. Between the trimmed V and J ends, which lost 5 bases and 5 bases, there was a span of 7 bases. Germline V gene lookup returns CDR1 KGHSH and CDR2 LQKENI. The CDR3 spells CASSGLDEQYF. The CDR3 DNA is TGTGCCAGCTCAGGTCTGGACGAGCAGTACTTC.

The V and J genes are TRBV6-2 or TRBV6-3 and TRBJ1-5; the D gene is possibly TRBD1 (5 bases). CDR1 and CDR2 from the germline V gene are MNHEY and SVGEGT. The V end was cut by 10 bases, the J end by 7 bases, with 17 bases between. This CDR3 comprises 13 residues. The CDR3 nucleotides are TGTGCCACCACGAGGGACGGTTTACAGCCCCAGCATTTT. Its protein is CATTRDGLQPQHF.

The chain is built from TRBV27 and TRBJ2-5; D ambiguous. Germline CDR1 is MNHEY and CDR2 is SMNVEV (reference sequence). Trimming cost V 0 bases and J 4 bases, with 9 bases left between them. The CDR3 totals 14 residues. This CDR3 reads CASSLSHRAETQYF. For the CDR3, the DNA is TGTGCCAGCAGTTTATCCCACCGGGCAGAGACCCAGTACTTC.